These 29 T cell receptor beta chains were all obtained from the same sample, sequenced in a study of Graves' ophthalmopathy and Graves' hyperthyroidism. Researchers took RNA transcripts and amplified TCR beta CDR3 regions from them. HTBI primers served in a first-round RT-PCR, which a second-round multiplex PCR followed. TCRdb used MiXCR to reprocess the multiplex PCR reads, holding one entry per CDR3 protein. The sample yields 560,000 or so distinct CDR3 sequences, less than 40% seen once. What was sequenced was peripheral blood or thyroid tissue (not recorded which). The receptors come from an adult man with Graves' hyperthyroidism.

In regard to this clonotype: This sequence may be a read error, since a much larger clone differs from it by one base. The V gene is TRBV5-4, the J gene TRBJ1-6; 9 bases line up with TRBD1. The CDR3 loop spans 16 amino acids. CDR1 is SGHNT, CDR2 YYREEE, per germline (reference sequence). The V segment lost 0 bases and the J segment 14 bases; nucleotides outside the gene matches: 12. The CDR3 spells CASSLGTGQGIRSLHF. The CDR3 nucleotides are TGTGCCAGCAGCTTGGGGACCGGACAGGGGATAAGATCCCTCCACTTT.

The V gene is TRBV29-1, the J gene TRBJ1-1; D is unresolved. The germline gives CDR1 SQVTM, CDR2 ANQGSEA. CDR3 length equals 10 residues. Here the CDR3 reads CTAGNTEAFF. The DNA for the CDR3 is TGCACCGCGGGGAACACTGAAGCTTTCTTT.

The chain couples TRBV9 to TRBJ2-3; no definite D call. This CDR3 is 15 amino acids long. Germline loops: CDR1 SGDLS, CDR2 YYNGEE. Between the trimmed V and J ends, which lost 0 bases and 2 bases, there was a span of 10 bases. The CDR3 DNA reads TGTGCCAGCAGCGTAGGATTGGGAAACACAGATACGCAGTATTTT. Translated: CASSVGLGNTDTQYF.

This clonotype showed up many times. V gene TRBV29-1 combines with J gene TRBJ2-7; 7 bases map to TRBD1. Germline V CDR1 and CDR2: SQVTM, ANQGSEA. The CDR3 contains 16 residues. V gave up 6 bases and J gave up 5 bases; unmatched junction bases: 19. CDR3 DNA sequence: TGCAGCGTGGTTCTCCTTACGCCACGGACAGGCGACGAGCAGTACTTC. It encodes CSVVLLTPRTGDEQYF.

The rearrangement joins TRBV29-1 to TRBJ2-7, with D perhaps TRBD1 (5 bases). With 1 base removed from V and 6 bases from J, the gap between germline ends came to 10 bases. Germline V gene sequence: CDR1 SQVTM, CDR2 ANQGSEA. CDR3 length equals 12 residues. CDR3 amino acids: CSVEARVGEQYF. DNA of the CDR3: TGCAGCGTTGAAGCCAGGGTCGGCGAGCAGTACTTC.

The chain carries TRBV29-1 and TRBJ1-1; TRBD1 aligns across 12 bases. Per the germline V gene, CDR1 is SQVTM and CDR2 is ANQGSEA. This CDR3 spans 14 amino acids. V shed 7 bases, J shed 4 bases, and the junction held 7 bases outside the gene matches. The DNA for the CDR3 is TGCAGCGGCGGGACAGGGGGCAGGTCCACTGAAGCTTTCTTT. Residues: CSGGTGGRSTEAFF. Complete variable domain (other parts from reference TRBV29-1 and TRBJ1-1): SAVISQKPSRDICQRGTSLTIQCQVDSQVTMMFWYRQQPGQSLTLIATANQGSEATYESGFVIDKFPISRPNLTFSTLTVSNMSPEDSSIYLCSGGTGGRSTEAFFGQGTRLTVV.

The genes are TRBV5-4 and TRBJ2-5; D gene ambiguous. The ends were cut back, 1 base at V and 8 bases at J, with 9 bases in the middle. Germline-derived CDR1 and CDR2 are SGHNT and YYREEE (reference sequence). The CDR3 sequence is 12 residues long. CDR3 loop: CASSLWSGTQYF. CDR3 sequence (DNA): TGTGCCAGCAGCTTGTGGTCCGGAACCCAGTACTTC. Together with reference TRBV5-4 and TRBJ2-5, the CDR3 gives the full variable domain: ETGVTQSPTHLIKTRGQQVTLRCSSQSGHNTVSWYQQALGQGPQFIFQYYREEENGRGNFPPRFSGLQFPNYSSELNVNALELDDSALYLCASSLWSGTQYFGPGTRLLVL.

The chain has TRBV7-2 and TRBJ1-2; maybe TRBD1 (6 bases). Between the trimmed V and J ends, which lost 1 base and 2 bases, there was a span of 11 bases. CDR1 SGHTA and CDR2 FQGNSA come from the germline V gene. This CDR3 is 15 amino acids long. DNA for the CDR3: TGTGCCAGCAGCTTAGTTGGGGGGCGAAACTATGGCTACACCTTC. The encoded protein is CASSLVGGRNYGYTF.

This clonotype has a count of ten or more. This CDR3 is CSARATGSWGPYGYTF. The DNA of the CDR3 is TGCAGTGCTAGAGCAACAGGGAGTTGGGGCCCCTATGGCTACACCTTC. V gene TRBV20-1 combines with J gene TRBJ1-2; maybe TRBD1 (6 bases). CDR3 length equals 16 residues. V was cut by 1 base and J by 4 bases, with 19 bases left in between. CDR1 and CDR2 from the germline V gene are DFQATT and SNEGSKA (reference sequence).

This clonotype has just a few counts. The gene calls are TRBV7-8 and TRBJ1-1, with 7 nucleotides matching TRBD1. There are 14 residues in the CDR3. The junction had 5 bases not matched to a gene; V was cut back by 5 bases and J by 2 bases. Germline CDR1 SGHVS, CDR2 FQNEAQ. CDR3 nucleotides: TGTGCCAGCAGCGTAAGGGACAGTAACACTGAAGCTTTCTTT. It codes for CASSVRDSNTEAFF.

This clonotype came up many times. The chain carries TRBV9 and TRBJ2-7; 8 bases align to TRBD1. Trimming at V came to 4 bases and at J to 5 bases, leaving 11 bases not matched to a gene. In germline, CDR1 is SGDLS, CDR2 YYNGEE. The CDR3 consists of 15 residues. The CDR3 region has the DNA TGTGCCAGCAGCTATTCCGGGGACAGGCTCGACGAGCAGTACTTC. Translation gives CASSYSGDRLDEQYF.

Ten or more counts support this clonotype. The chain combines TRBV29-1 with TRBJ2-6; D gene unclear. The CDR3 runs to 15 residues. Per the germline V gene, CDR1 is SQVTM and CDR2 is ANQGSEA. V lost 4 bases and J 0 bases, leaving 10 bases between the germline ends. CDR3 residues: CSVAQDNSGANVLTF. The DNA for the CDR3 is TGCAGCGTTGCCCAAGACAACTCTGGGGCCAACGTCCTGACTTTC.

This clonotype was counted at least ten times. This rearrangement joins TRBV12-3 or TRBV12-4 to TRBJ2-5; D unresolved. V was shortened by 5 bases and J by 4 bases, with 17 bases between the two germline ends. The CDR3 covers 15 residues. The CDR3 loop is CASSTPNHYRETQYF. The CDR3, as DNA: TGTGCCAGCAGTACCCCCAATCACTATCGAGAGACCCAGTACTTC.

This clonotype was found many times. The chain couples TRBV20-1 to TRBJ1-3, with a tentative D call TRBD1 (6 bases). V lost 6 bases and J 4 bases, leaving 22 bases between the germline ends. Germline values: CDR1 DFQATT, CDR2 SNEGSKA (reference sequence). This CDR3 has 16 residues. CDR3 amino acids: CSAGPFRGGHGNTIYF. The CDR3 bases are TGCAGTGCAGGTCCCTTTAGGGGGGGCCACGGAAACACCATATATTTT.

This clonotype was recorded a few times. One end of the junction does not line up with germline, which may come from a read error. The chain couples TRBV4-1 to TRBJ1-1, with D perhaps matching TRBD1 (5 bases). From germline, CDR1 is MGHRA and CDR2 YSYEKL. The CDR3 is made up of 15 amino acids. The CDR3, as DNA: TGCGCTAGCAGAGCGGCGGGGGAGCGGAACACTGAAGCTTTCTTT. Translated, it gives CASRAAGERNTEAFF.

V usage is TRBV29-1 and J usage is TRBJ2-5; TRBD2 aligns across 7 bases. This CDR3 contains 12 residues. With V trimmed by 8 bases and J by 0 bases, 3 bases remained unmatched. CDR1 and CDR2 (germline): SQVTM, ANQGSEA. CDR3 sequence: CSFGGDQETQYF. CDR3 in DNA: TGCAGCTTTGGGGGGGACCAAGAGACCCAGTACTTC.

This clonotype was seen repeatedly, ten times or more. The chain links TRBV2 to TRBJ1-5; D ambiguous. This CDR3 comprises 15 residues. V shed 3 bases and J shed 3 bases, with 12 bases lying between them. Germline CDR1 reads SNHLY; CDR2 reads FYNNEI. The CDR3 nucleotides are TGTGCCAGCAGTGAGGGTGGAGGGTCCAATCAGCCCCAGCATTTT. Protein sequence: CASSEGGGSNQPQHF.

Regarding this clonotype: Mismatch with germline at one junction end may stem from a read error. V usage is TRBV27 and J usage is TRBJ2-2; TRBD1 agrees at 7 bases. CDR1 and CDR2 (germline): MNHEY, SMNVEV (reference sequence). This CDR3 contains 15 residues. In DNA, the CDR3 is TGTGCCATCGGAAGAGGGGGCAGTAACACCAGGGAGCTGTTTTTT. As protein: CAIGRGGSNTRELFF.

The chain uses TRBV5-5 and TRBJ2-5; D possibly matches TRBD1 or TRBD2 (6 bases each). With 5 bases removed from V and 11 bases from J, the gap between germline ends came to 19 bases. The CDR3 runs 13 residues. CDR1 SGHKS and CDR2 YYEKEE come from the germline V gene (reference sequence). CDR3 DNA sequence: TGTGCCAGCAGTTTGTGGGGGGCAGATACGCAGTACTTC. It yields the protein CASSLWGADTQYF.

V usage is TRBV2 and J usage is TRBJ1-5; D ambiguous. There are 14 residues in the CDR3. V lost 6 bases, J lost 11 bases, and 20 bases lay in between. Looked up from germline, CDR1 is SNHLY and CDR2 is FYNNEI. CDR3 sequence: CASRMVTSTETQHF. CDR3 nucleotide sequence: TGTGCCAGCAGAATGGTGACTAGCACGGAGACCCAGCATTTT.

A few counts support this clonotype. The rearrangement links TRBV4-2 to TRBJ2-7; 9 bases are shared with TRBD1. V lost 0 bases and J lost 2; bases outside the gene matches: 2. The CDR3 extends over 15 amino acids. Per germline, CDR1 LGHNA and CDR2 YNFKEQ. This chain's CDR3 is CASSQEGTGPYEQYF. The DNA of the CDR3 is TGTGCCAGCAGCCAAGAAGGGACAGGGCCCTACGAGCAGTACTTC.

The chain combines TRBV19 with TRBJ2-3, with 8 bases lining up with TRBD2. CDR3 length: 17 amino acids. J was trimmed by 4 bases and V by 4 bases; bases with no gene match: 13. Germline V gene sequence: CDR1 LNHDA, CDR2 SQIVND (reference sequence). Here the CDR3 reads CASSTPPSGRNADTQYF. CDR3 DNA sequence: TGTGCCAGTAGTACCCCCCCAAGCGGGAGAAACGCAGATACGCAGTATTTT.

Turning to this clonotype: The germline gene is not matched at one end of the junction; a read error may be the cause. The chain joins TRBV6-6 to TRBJ1-2; TRBD1 is a possible D gene (5 bases). The CDR3 runs to 13 residues. CDR1 MNHNY and CDR2 SVGAGI come from the germline V gene (reference sequence). The CDR3 nucleotides are TGTGCCATCAGTGAATTTGGGGGTAGGGGCTACACCTTC. Translation: CAISEFGGRGYTF.

This rearrangement joins TRBV2 to TRBJ1-4; 7 bases are a match to TRBD1. The V segment lost 7 bases and the J segment 6 bases; nucleotides outside the gene matches: 8. Germline CDR1 is SNHLY and CDR2 is FYNNEI. CDR3 length equals 14 residues. The CDR3 reads CASNQDRRDEKLFF. The DNA of the CDR3 is TGTGCCAGCAACCAGGACAGGAGGGATGAAAAACTGTTTTTT. Complete variable domain (other parts from reference TRBV2 and TRBJ1-4): EPEVTQTPSHQVTQMGQEVILRCVPISNHLYFYWYRQILGQKVEFLVSFYNNEISEKSEIFDDQFSVERPDGSNFTLKIRSTKLEDSAMYFCASNQDRRDEKLFFGSGTQLSVL.

This clonotype was found a few times. The chain combines TRBV18 with TRBJ2-5, with D perhaps TRBD2 (5 bases). Trimming shortened V by 4 bases and J by 5 bases, and 14 bases separated the two germline ends. The length of the CDR3 is 14 residues. Germline CDR1 KGHSH, CDR2 LQKENI. This chain's CDR3 is CASSRENKRETQYF. CDR3 in DNA: TGTGCCAGCTCACGGGAGAATAAGAGGGAGACCCAGTACTTC.

V usage is TRBV6-5 and J usage is TRBJ1-2, with a possible D match to TRBD1 (5 bases). Germline values: CDR1 MNHEY, CDR2 SVGAGI. CDR3 length equals 15 residues. The germline V and J ends were trimmed by 6 bases and 6 bases, with 20 bases remaining between them. The DNA of the CDR3 is TGTGCCAGCAGCCTCCTCTCAGGGTTACGTGATGGCTACACCTTC. Its protein product is CASSLLSGLRDGYTF.

This clonotype has a count of ten or more. This chain links TRBV29-1 with TRBJ1-4; 7 nucleotides match TRBD1. The CDR3 totals 15 residues. Germline-derived CDR1 and CDR2 are SQVTM and ANQGSEA. V was pared by 1 base and J by 4 bases, with 6 bases of the junction left unmatched. The CDR3 DNA reads TGCAGCGTTGAAGTAGTAGGGGGCGATAATGAAAAACTGTTTTTT. This translates into CSVEVVGGDNEKLFF.

This clonotype was seen many times. The chain recombines TRBV20-1 with TRBJ1-2, with 8 bases that match TRBD1. The CDR3 sequence is 12 residues long. The germline gives CDR1 DFQATT, CDR2 SNEGSKA (reference sequence). Germline trimming cut 6 bases from V and 8 bases from J; bases unmatched to any gene: 8. CDR3 sequence (DNA): TGCAGTGCGACCCAGGGGGCACGAGGCTACACCTTC. As protein: CSATQGARGYTF.

The genes are TRBV29-1 and TRBJ2-7; a possible D gene is TRBD1 (6 bases). V was clipped by 8 bases and J by 0 bases, with 11 bases between them. The CDR3 length is 12 residues. Germline-derived CDR1 and CDR2 are SQVTM and ANQGSEA. The chain's CDR3 is CSSTGSSYEQYF. The CDR3 DNA is TGCAGCTCTACAGGGAGCTCCTACGAGCAGTACTTC.